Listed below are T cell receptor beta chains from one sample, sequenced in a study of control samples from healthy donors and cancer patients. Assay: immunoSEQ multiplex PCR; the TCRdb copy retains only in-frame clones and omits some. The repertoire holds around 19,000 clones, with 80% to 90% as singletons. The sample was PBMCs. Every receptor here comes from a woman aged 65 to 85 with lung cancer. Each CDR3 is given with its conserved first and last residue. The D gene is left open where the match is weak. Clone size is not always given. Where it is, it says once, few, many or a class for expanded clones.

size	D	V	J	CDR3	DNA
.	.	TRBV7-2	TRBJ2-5	CASSPAWGETQYF	TGTGCCAGCAGCCCCGCTTGGGGGGAGACCCAGTACTTC
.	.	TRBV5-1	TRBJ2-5	CASSSNFGFQETQYF	TGCGCCAGCAGCTCGAACTTCGGGTTTCAAGAGACCCAGTACTTC
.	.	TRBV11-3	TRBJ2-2	CASSPGQNTGELFF	TGTGCCAGCAGCCCGGGACAGAACACCGGGGAGCTGTTTTTT
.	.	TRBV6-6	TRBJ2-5	CASSYSRGQETQYF	TGTGCCAGCAGTTACTCGAGGGGACAAGAGACCCAGTACTTC
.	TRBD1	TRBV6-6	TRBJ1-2	CASRVTGDGGYTF	TGTGCCAGCAGGGTTACAGGGGATGGCGGCTACACCTTC
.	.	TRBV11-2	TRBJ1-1	CASSLVDGGVGTEAFF	TGTGCCAGCAGCTTAGTGGACGGCGGGGTGGGGACTGAAGCTTTCTTT
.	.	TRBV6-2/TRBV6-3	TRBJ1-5	CASSFRREDNQPQHF	TGTGCCAGCAGTTTTCGAAGAGAGGACAATCAGCCCCAGCATTTT
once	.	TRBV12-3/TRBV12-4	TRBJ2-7	CASSLEESHEQYF	TGTGCCAGCAGTTTAGAGGAGTCCCACGAGCAGTACTTC
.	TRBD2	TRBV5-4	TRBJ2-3	CASSLRLAGVGDTQYF	TGTGCCAGCAGCTTGCGGCTAGCGGGAGTTGGAGATACGCAGTATTTT
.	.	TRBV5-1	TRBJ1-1	CASSLGTTRSTEAFF	TGCGCCAGCAGCCTCGGGACAACGAGAAGCACTGAAGCTTTCTTT
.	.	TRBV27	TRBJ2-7	CASSLSDTLHEQYF	TGTGCCAGCAGTTTATCCGACACCCTCCACGAGCAGTACTTC
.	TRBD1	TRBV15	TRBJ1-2	CATSRPNRGPPRGYTF	TGTGCCACCAGCAGACCAAACAGGGGCCCACCTCGTGGCTACACCTTC
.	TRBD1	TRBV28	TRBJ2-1	CASSPTTGGHNEQFF	TGTGCCAGCAGTCCAACGACAGGGGGTCACAATGAGCAGTTCTTC
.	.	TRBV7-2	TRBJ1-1	CASSFPPAGGTEAFF	TGTGCCAGCAGCTTCCCCCCGGCCGGCGGCACTGAAGCTTTCTTT
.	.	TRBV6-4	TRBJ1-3	CASRPDSSSGNTIYF	TGTGCCAGCAGGCCGGACAGTAGCTCTGGAAACACCATATATTTT
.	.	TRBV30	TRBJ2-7	CAWSLGPDGEQYF	TGTGCCTGGAGTTTGGGCCCCGACGGCGAGCAGTACTTC
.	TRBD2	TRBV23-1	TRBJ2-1	CARNTSVNEQFF	TGCGCCAGAAATACTAGCGTAAATGAGCAGTTCTTC
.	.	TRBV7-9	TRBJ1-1	CASSLWQGGTEAFF	TGTGCCAGCAGCTTATGGCAGGGCGGCACTGAAGCTTTCTTT
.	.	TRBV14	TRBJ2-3	CASSQDGGASTDTQYF	TGTGCCAGCAGCCAAGATGGCGGCGCTAGCACAGATACGCAGTATTTT
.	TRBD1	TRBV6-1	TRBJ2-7	CASSERLRQGRSEQYF	TGTGCCAGCAGTGAGAGACTGAGACAGGGTCGGAGCGAGCAGTACTTC
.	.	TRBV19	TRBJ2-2	CASAFANTGELFF	TGTGCCAGTGCCTTTGCGAACACCGGGGAGCTGTTTTTT
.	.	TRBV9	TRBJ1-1	CASTPHGRLNTEAFF	TGTGCCAGCACCCCCCATGGACGGTTGAACACTGAAGCTTTCTTT
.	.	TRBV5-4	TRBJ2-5	CASSLDLTGSQETQYF	TGTGCCAGCAGCTTGGACCTGACAGGTTCACAAGAGACCCAGTACTTC
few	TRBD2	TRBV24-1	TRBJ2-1	CATSDGTGTSGMLNEQFF	TGTGCCACCAGTGACGGGACCGGGACTAGCGGGATGCTCAATGAGCAGTTCTTC
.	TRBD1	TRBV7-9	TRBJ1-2	CASSLTGSSNYGYTF	TGTGCCAGCAGCTTGACAGGGTCATCTAACTATGGCTACACCTTC
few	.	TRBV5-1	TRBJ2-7	CASSSLRQGTLEQYF	TGCGCCAGCAGCTCCCTTCGGCAGGGTACCCTCGAGCAGTACTTC
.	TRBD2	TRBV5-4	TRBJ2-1	CASSLDREVYNEQFF	TGTGCCAGCAGCTTGGACCGGGAGGTCTACAATGAGCAGTTCTTC
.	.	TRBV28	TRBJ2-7	CASSLRGFYEQYF	TGTGCCAGCAGTTTAAGGGGGTTCTACGAGCAGTACTTC
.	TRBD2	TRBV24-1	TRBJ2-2	CATRPGLALGSTGELFF	TGTGCCACCAGGCCGGGACTAGCTTTGGGGTCCACCGGGGAGCTGTTTTTT
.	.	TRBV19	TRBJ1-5	CASSIGGKGQPQHF	TGTGCCAGTAGTATCGGTGGAAAAGGTCAGCCCCAGCATTTT
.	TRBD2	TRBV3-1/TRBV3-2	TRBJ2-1	CASSLTSVSYNEQFF	TGTGCCAGCAGCCTGACTAGCGTGTCCTACAATGAGCAGTTCTTC
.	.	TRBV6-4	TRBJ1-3	CASSDNFGVGNTIYF	TGTGCCAGCAGTGACAATTTCGGGGTTGGAAACACCATATATTTT
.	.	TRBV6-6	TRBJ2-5	CASSPKTSGPPKTQYF	TGTGCCAGCAGCCCCAAGACGAGCGGCCCTCCGAAGACCCAGTACTTC
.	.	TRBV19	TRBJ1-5	CASRGVSENQPQHF	TGTGCCAGTAGAGGAGTTTCCGAAAATCAGCCCCAGCATTTT
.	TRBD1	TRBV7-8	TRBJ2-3	CASSSGQGGALSGTDTQYF	TGTGCCAGCAGTTCGGGACAGGGGGGTGCCTTATCGGGCACAGATACGCAGTATTTT
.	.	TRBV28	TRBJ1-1	CASSLRDSYLNTEAFF	TGTGCCAGCAGTTTGCGTGACAGCTATTTGAACACTGAAGCTTTCTTT
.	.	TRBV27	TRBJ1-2	CASRLTGNHYGYTF	TGTGCCAGCCGCCTTACGGGGAACCACTATGGCTACACCTTC